Listed below are T cell receptor beta chains from one sample, sequenced in a study of cytomegalovirus exposure and HLA in healthy donors. The protocol was immunoSEQ multiplex PCR, while the TCRdb copy is restricted to in-frame clones and leaves out a portion. Among roughly 100,000 clones, 88% were seen once, and the ten largest hold less than 2%. The material sequenced was PBMCs. The receptors originated from a woman under 30 in good health and CMV-seropositive. The CDR3 runs from the conserved cysteine through the conserved F or W. D genes are given only for firm matches. Clone size is given for some rows only: seen once, a few or many times, or a class if the clone is expanded.

size: NA; J: TRBJ1-1; D: NA; V: TRBV27; CDR3: CASRTIRDTEAFF; DNA: TGTGCCAGCAGAACTATACGGGACACTGAAGCTTTCTTT
size: NA; J: TRBJ2-1; D: NA; V: TRBV25-1; CDR3: CASSEGHYNEQFF; DNA: TGTGCCAGCAGTGAGGGCCACTACAATGAGCAGTTCTTC
size: NA; J: TRBJ1-1; D: TRBD1; V: TRBV2; CDR3: CASMGQGTEAFF; DNA: TGTGCCAGCATGGGACAGGGCACTGAAGCTTTCTTT
size: NA; J: TRBJ2-5; D: NA; V: TRBV7-2; CDR3: CASSLTWGEQETQYF; DNA: TGTGCCAGCAGTCTAACCTGGGGGGAACAAGAGACCCAGTACTTC
size: NA; J: TRBJ1-2; D: NA; V: TRBV18; CDR3: CASSATVANYGYTF; DNA: TGTGCCAGCTCAGCGACAGTAGCTAACTATGGCTACACCTTC
size: NA; J: TRBJ2-1; D: TRBD1; V: TRBV7-7; CDR3: CASSSGTGGTDEQFF; DNA: TGTGCTAGCAGCTCCGGGACAGGGGGCACGGATGAGCAGTTCTTC
size: NA; J: TRBJ1-5; D: NA; V: TRBV28; CDR3: CASGNNRDGAPQHF; DNA: TGTGCCAGCGGTAACAACAGGGATGGTGCCCCCCAGCATTTT
size: NA; J: TRBJ2-3; D: TRBD1; V: TRBV10-3; CDR3: CAISESGQGAKDTQYF; DNA: TGTGCCATCAGTGAGTCGGGTCAGGGGGCAAAAGATACGCAGTATTTT
size: NA; J: TRBJ1-3; D: NA; V: TRBV19; CDR3: CASSPPLAGVLGSGNTIYF; DNA: TGTGCCAGTAGTCCCCCCTTGGCGGGAGTCTTGGGCTCTGGAAACACCATATATTTT
size: NA; J: TRBJ1-1; D: NA; V: TRBV4-3; CDR3: CASSQAGNTEAFF; DNA: TGCGCCAGCAGCCAAGCAGGGAACACTGAAGCTTTCTTT
size: NA; J: TRBJ1-2; D: TRBD1; V: TRBV4-1; CDR3: CASSPGTGEFHGYTF; DNA: TGCGCCAGCAGCCCCGGGACAGGGGAGTTTCATGGCTACACCTTC
size: NA; J: TRBJ2-7; D: NA; V: TRBV2; CDR3: CASRRRTYEQYF; DNA: TGTGCCAGCAGGAGGCGGACCTACGAGCAGTACTTC
size: NA; J: TRBJ2-5; D: TRBD2; V: TRBV9; CDR3: CASSPSGGALETQYF; DNA: TGTGCCAGCAGCCCCAGCGGGGGGGCCTTAGAGACCCAGTACTTC
size: once; J: TRBJ1-3; D: NA; V: TRBV18; CDR3: CASSPKRDTGNTIYF; DNA: TGTGCCAGCTCACCAAAACGGGATACAGGAAACACCATATATTTT
size: NA; J: TRBJ2-5; D: NA; V: TRBV9; CDR3: CASSVEPRGTQYF; DNA: TGTGCCAGCAGCGTAGAGCCCCGCGGGACCCAGTACTTC
size: NA; J: TRBJ2-5; D: TRBD1; V: TRBV2; CDR3: CASSVRQGQETQYF; DNA: TGTGCCAGCAGTGTCCGACAGGGACAAGAGACCCAGTACTTC
size: once; J: TRBJ1-2; D: TRBD1; V: TRBV4-3; CDR3: CASSQGLGQGNYGYTF; DNA: TGCGCCAGCAGCCAAGGTTTAGGACAGGGGAACTATGGCTACACCTTC
size: NA; J: TRBJ1-4; D: NA; V: TRBV4-2; CDR3: CASSTNGREKTNEKLFF; DNA: TGTGCCAGCAGCACGAACGGACGGGAGAAAACTAATGAAAAACTGTTTTTT
size: NA; J: TRBJ1-6; D: TRBD1; V: TRBV7-2; CDR3: CASSRDRLSSYNSPLHF; DNA: TGTGCCAGCAGCCGGGACAGACTGAGCTCCTATAATTCACCCCTCCACTTT
size: NA; J: TRBJ1-2; D: NA; V: TRBV18; CDR3: CASSPLTTSNYGYTF; DNA: TGTGCCAGCTCACCATTGACAACTTCTAACTATGGCTACACCTTC
size: NA; J: TRBJ1-1; D: NA; V: TRBV5-1; CDR3: CASSLFEDSTEAFF; DNA: TGCGCCAGCAGCTTGTTTGAGGATAGCACTGAAGCTTTCTTT
size: NA; J: TRBJ1-6; D: NA; V: TRBV5-4; CDR3: CASREAGDGGSPLHF; DNA: TGTGCCAGCAGGGAGGCGGGGGACGGTGGTTCACCCCTCCACTTT
size: NA; J: TRBJ2-5; D: TRBD2; V: TRBV6-5; CDR3: CASSYRGAGGPETQYF; DNA: TGTGCCAGCAGTTACAGGGGAGCGGGGGGGCCTGAGACCCAGTACTTC
size: NA; J: TRBJ1-5; D: NA; V: TRBV4-3; CDR3: CASSQVIVREYSNQPQHF; DNA: TGCGCCAGCAGCCAAGTGATAGTTCGGGAATATAGCAATCAGCCCCAGCATTTT
size: NA; J: TRBJ1-3; D: TRBD1; V: TRBV9; CDR3: CASSVGRTGGSGNTIYF; DNA: TGTGCCAGCAGCGTAGGGCGGACAGGGGGCTCTGGAAACACCATATATTTT
size: NA; J: TRBJ2-3; D: TRBD2; V: TRBV18; CDR3: CASSSGLATDTQYF; DNA: TGTGCCAGCTCATCTGGACTAGCCACAGATACGCAGTATTTT
size: NA; J: TRBJ1-1; D: NA; V: TRBV7-8; CDR3: CASSLGAQGATEAFF; DNA: TGTGCCAGCAGCTTAGGGGCACAGGGAGCCACTGAAGCTTTCTTT
size: NA; J: TRBJ2-2; D: NA; V: TRBV6-1; CDR3: CASRLTGSDGELFF; DNA: TGTGCCAGCAGACTCACAGGGAGCGACGGGGAGCTGTTTTTT
size: NA; J: TRBJ1-1; D: NA; V: TRBV7-8; CDR3: CASGGVRANMNTEAFF; DNA: TGTGCCAGCGGCGGGGTAAGGGCCAATATGAACACTGAAGCTTTCTTT
size: NA; J: TRBJ1-2; D: TRBD1; V: TRBV28; CDR3: CASSYPSGGEGYTF; DNA: TGTGCCAGCAGTTATCCTTCAGGGGGAGAGGGCTACACCTTC
size: NA; J: TRBJ1-1; D: TRBD1; V: TRBV5-5; CDR3: CASSSGQGWTEAFF; DNA: TGTGCCAGCAGTTCCGGACAGGGGTGGACTGAAGCTTTCTTT
size: few; J: TRBJ1-2; D: NA; V: TRBV2; CDR3: CASSADRYYGYTF; DNA: TGTGCCAGCAGTGCGGACAGATACTATGGCTACACCTTC
size: NA; J: TRBJ1-1; D: TRBD1; V: TRBV10-2; CDR3: CANRKTGVSTEAFF; DNA: TGCGCCAACAGAAAAACAGGGGTGAGCACTGAAGCTTTCTTT
size: NA; J: TRBJ2-5; D: NA; V: TRBV10-3; CDR3: CAISDVDGEETQYF; DNA: TGTGCCATCAGTGATGTTGATGGTGAGGAGACCCAGTACTTC
size: NA; J: TRBJ1-2; D: TRBD1; V: TRBV28; CDR3: CASSLHGQGVGGYTF; DNA: TGTGCCAGCAGTTTACATGGACAGGGGGTTGGTGGCTACACCTTC
size: NA; J: TRBJ2-7; D: NA; V: TRBV5-1; CDR3: CASSLDPPSRWEQYF; DNA: TGCGCCAGCAGCTTGGACCCCCCGTCGCGTTGGGAGCAGTACTTC
size: NA; J: TRBJ2-5; D: NA; V: TRBV7-2; CDR3: CASSRQVEKQETQYF; DNA: TGTGCCAGCAGCAGACAGGTCGAAAAACAAGAGACCCAGTACTTC
size: NA; J: TRBJ1-2; D: NA; V: TRBV15; CDR3: CATSRDRGGSYGYTF; DNA: TGTGCCACCAGCAGAGATCGCGGGGGGAGCTATGGCTACACCTTC
size: NA; J: TRBJ2-3; D: NA; V: TRBV27; CDR3: CASSLSGSTDTQYF; DNA: TGTGCCAGCAGTTTAAGCGGCAGCACAGATACGCAGTATTTT
size: NA; J: TRBJ1-2; D: TRBD1; V: TRBV15; CDR3: CATRPDPGTGKGGYTF; DNA: TGTGCCACCAGGCCTGACCCTGGGACAGGTAAAGGTGGCTACACCTTC
size: NA; J: TRBJ2-2; D: NA; V: TRBV4-3; CDR3: CASSQRWGGDTGELFF; DNA: TGCGCCAGCAGCCAAAGATGGGGCGGAGACACCGGGGAGCTGTTTTTT
size: NA; J: TRBJ2-1; D: NA; V: TRBV6-1; CDR3: CASSEEAAGEQFF; DNA: TGTGCCAGCAGTGAAGAGGCCGCGGGGGAGCAGTTCTTC
size: NA; J: TRBJ1-1; D: NA; V: TRBV6-5; CDR3: CASSRTENTEAFF; DNA: TGTGCCAGCAGTCGAACAGAAAACACTGAAGCTTTCTTT
size: NA; J: TRBJ1-3; D: NA; V: TRBV19; CDR3: CASEFAGGRTGNTIYF; DNA: TGTGCCAGCGAATTCGCGGGGGGAAGAACTGGAAACACCATATATTTT
size: few; J: TRBJ2-5; D: TRBD2; V: TRBV28; CDR3: CASSLRGLGSETQYF; DNA: TGTGCCAGCAGTTTAAGGGGACTAGGATCGGAGACCCAGTACTTC
size: NA; J: TRBJ2-5; D: NA; V: TRBV27; CDR3: CASSLLDRALTQETQYF; DNA: TGTGCCAGCAGTTTATTGGACAGAGCCCTAACCCAAGAGACCCAGTACTTC
size: NA; J: TRBJ2-7; D: NA; V: TRBV11-1; CDR3: CASSRTDTYEQYF; DNA: TGTGCCAGCAGCCGGACAGATACGTACGAGCAGTACTTC
size: NA; J: TRBJ2-3; D: NA; V: TRBV27; CDR3: CASSPGTERLNTQYF; DNA: TGTGCCAGCAGTCCGGGAACGGAGCGGCTGAATACGCAGTATTTT
size: NA; J: TRBJ1-1; D: NA; V: TRBV9; CDR3: CASSVGGDTEAFF; DNA: TGTGCCAGCAGCGTGGGGGGGGACACTGAAGCTTTCTTT
size: few; J: TRBJ1-2; D: NA; V: TRBV4-1; CDR3: CASSQIPGEGYGYTF; DNA: TGCGCCAGCAGCCAAATACCAGGGGAGGGATATGGCTACACCTTC
size: once; J: TRBJ1-1; D: NA; V: TRBV18; CDR3: CASSPPRGGDTEAFF; DNA: TGTGCCAGCTCACCACCACGTGGGGGGGACACTGAAGCTTTCTTT
size: NA; J: TRBJ1-4; D: TRBD1; V: TRBV18; CDR3: CASSPPGQGGEKLFF; DNA: TGTGCCAGCTCACCACCTGGACAGGGAGGCGAAAAACTGTTTTTT
size: NA; J: TRBJ2-7; D: TRBD2; V: TRBV2; CDR3: CASSDRAGSYEQYF; DNA: TGTGCCAGCAGTGACCGAGCGGGGTCCTACGAGCAGTACTTC
size: NA; J: TRBJ1-3; D: NA; V: TRBV5-5; CDR3: CASSMGHSGNTIYF; DNA: TGTGCCAGCAGCATGGGGCACTCTGGAAACACCATATATTTT
size: NA; J: TRBJ2-2; D: NA; V: TRBV2; CDR3: CASSTLLRGGELFF; DNA: TGTGCCAGCAGTACTCTCTTACGCGGCGGGGAGCTGTTTTTT
size: NA; J: TRBJ2-2; D: TRBD1; V: TRBV29-1; CDR3: CSVEDIGTGVGTGELFF; DNA: TGCAGCGTTGAAGATATCGGGACAGGGGTCGGCACCGGGGAGCTGTTTTTT
size: NA; J: TRBJ2-1; D: NA; V: TRBV5-4; CDR3: CASSLGGGVSLNEQFF; DNA: TGTGCCAGCTCTCTTGGGGGGGGCGTCTCTCTCAATGAGCAGTTCTTC
size: NA; J: TRBJ2-7; D: NA; V: TRBV4-1; CDR3: CASSQDPGTLVLEQYF; DNA: TGCGCCAGCAGCCAGGACCCCGGGACTTTGGTGTTGGAGCAGTACTTC
size: NA; J: TRBJ1-1; D: NA; V: TRBV11-2; CDR3: CASSLVPAMNTEAFF; DNA: TGTGCCAGCAGCTTAGTGCCCGCGATGAACACTGAAGCTTTCTTT